These 13 T cell receptor beta chains came from one sample sequenced in a study of shared clonotypes between healthy human individuals. CD45RO-negative, CCR7-selected cells formed the naive CD8 fraction, which excluded terminally differentiated effector memory CD45RA+ cells. Clones were read by immunoSEQ multiplex PCR, and TCRdb kept only the in-frame ones, dropping some. Of roughly 1,800,000 clones in the sample, approximately 95% were seen once. The sample was naive CD8+ T cells sorted from blood. The receptors derive from a man aged 18 to 29 in good health.

The gene calls are TRBV4-1 and TRBJ1-1, with 8 bases matching TRBD1. Germline CDR1 is MGHRA and CDR2 is YSYEKL. V lost 4 bases, J lost 1 base, and 2 bases stayed unmatched. The CDR3 length is 14 residues. The DNA for the CDR3 is TGCGCCAGCAGCCTGACAGGGGAGAACACTGAAGCTTTCTTT. It codes for CASSLTGENTEAFF.

V and J are TRBV7-9 and TRBJ2-5; TRBD2 is a possible D gene (5 bases). V was clipped by 3 bases and J by 5 bases, with 13 bases between them. The CDR3 runs 14 residues. Germline V CDR1 and CDR2: SEHNR, FQNEAQ (reference sequence). The CDR3 DNA follows: TGTGCCAGCAGCTTCCCGCTAGCCGGGGAGACCCAGTACTTC. The encoded protein is CASSFPLAGETQYF. The whole variable domain, filled in from reference TRBV7-9 and TRBJ2-5, reads DTGVSQNPRHKITKRGQNVTFRCDPISEHNRLYWYRQTLGQGPEFLTYFQNEAQLEKSRLLSDRFSAERPKGSFSTLEIQRTEQGDSAMYLCASSFPLAGETQYFGPGTRLLVL.

This clone was observed a handful of times. The chain uses TRBV23-1 and TRBJ2-3; no firm D call. TRBV23-1 is reported as an ORF; its role is uncertain. V lost 4 bases and J 2 bases, leaving 7 bases between the germline ends. This CDR3 is built from 13 residues. Written as DNA, the CDR3 is TGCGCCAGCAGTCTTGGCACCACAGATACGCAGTATTTT. It is translated as CASSLGTTDTQYF.

This clone was detected once. The chain recombines TRBV6-6 with TRBJ2-7; weak D call: TRBD1 (6 bases). Germline V gives CDR1 MNHNY, CDR2 SVGAGI (reference sequence). Trimming removed 5 bases from V and 3 bases from J, with 8 bases in between. This CDR3 region has 12 residues. The CDR3 spells CASSLTGYEQYF. In DNA, the CDR3 is TGTGCCAGCAGTCTGACAGGCTACGAGCAGTACTTC.

The chain is built from TRBV23-1 and TRBJ1-5; the D is unclear. TRBV23-1 is recorded as an ORF, its role being uncertain. Trimming took off 9 bases at V and 4 bases at J, with 19 bases between the two ends. CDR3 size: 15 residues. The CDR3 DNA sequence: TGCGCCAGACCCTACTTGCTTGCGACGAATCAGCCCCAGCATTTT. The encoded protein is CARPYLLATNQPQHF.

This chain connects TRBV27 to TRBJ2-1, with D perhaps matching TRBD1 or TRBD2 (6 bases each). From germline, CDR1 is MNHEY and CDR2 SMNVEV (reference sequence). The V gene lost 7 bases and the J gene lost 10 bases, with 20 bases spanning the gap. This CDR3 has 14 amino acids. The CDR3 region is CASTVTPLGGEQFF. Here the CDR3 DNA reads TGTGCCAGCACCGTGACCCCCCTAGGGGGGGAGCAGTTCTTC.

The J gene is TRBJ2-5, the V gene TRBV5-1, with D possibly called TRBD1 or TRBD2 (5 bases each). The V end lost 0 bases, the J end lost 3 bases, and 6 bases lay between the germline ends. The CDR3 extends over 13 amino acids. Per the germline V gene, CDR1 is SGHRS and CDR2 is YFSETQ. In nucleotides, the CDR3 is TGCGCCAGCAGCTTGGGGGACGAAGAGACCCAGTACTTC. It is translated as CASSLGDEETQYF.

As regards this clone: The sample carries other DNA sequences with the same CDR3. The chain uses TRBV27 and TRBJ2-2; D possibly corresponds to TRBD2 (5 bases). V lost 3 bases to trimming and J lost 2 bases, with 7 bases between them. The CDR3 length is 14 residues. Germline lookup yields CDR1 MNHEY and CDR2 SMNVEV (reference sequence). CDR3 amino acids: CASSFSENTGELFF. CDR3 coding DNA: TGTGCCAGCAGTTTTAGCGAAAACACCGGGGAGCTGTTTTTT.

The genes are TRBV6-1 and TRBJ2-2; 9 bases are shared with TRBD1. V trimming: 6 bases; J trimming: 4 bases; junction bases outside the gene matches: 3. CDR1 and CDR2 (germline): MNHNS, SASEGT. The CDR3 length is 14 residues. The CDR3 is CASSTGGGTGELFF. The CDR3 coding sequence is TGTGCCAGCAGCACAGGGGGCGGCACCGGGGAGCTGTTTTTT.

The rearrangement joins TRBV6-6 to TRBJ2-3; D is ambiguous. Germline V gene data show CDR1 as MNHNY and CDR2 as SVGAGI (reference sequence). V dropped 5 bases and J dropped 1 base, with 10 bases sitting between them. The CDR3 is made up of 14 amino acids. CDR3 loop: CASSRLGGTDTQYF. The CDR3, as DNA: TGTGCCAGCAGTCGACTTGGGGGCACAGATACGCAGTATTTT.

The rearrangement links TRBV6-5 to TRBJ2-3; the match to TRBD2 covers 10 bases. The CDR3 is 14 amino acids. The germline V gene encodes CDR1 MNHEY and CDR2 SVGAGI. With V trimmed by 4 bases and J by 5 bases, 3 bases remained unmatched. The CDR3 coding sequence is TGTGCCAGCAGTTCTAGCGGGGGCATAGATACGCAGTATTTT. Translating it yields CASSSSGGIDTQYF.

Regarding this clone: Germline is not matched at one junction end, which may reflect a read error. The chain combines TRBV7-7 with TRBJ1-5; weak D call: TRBD1 (6 bases). CDR3 length equals 14 residues. CDR1 is SSHAT, CDR2 FNYEAQ, per germline (reference sequence). For the CDR3, the DNA is TGTGCTAGCAGCCACAGGGTCGGTATGCAGCCCCAGCATTTT. The encoded protein is CASSHRVGMQPQHF.

The chain links TRBV10-1 to TRBJ1-1; D gene uncertain. Trimming pared 7 bases from V and 10 bases from J, leaving 4 bases between. Germline assignment: CDR1 WNHNN and CDR2 SYGVQD (reference sequence). This CDR3 spans 8 amino acids. The CDR3 DNA sequence: TGCGCCAGCACCAGAGCTTTCTTT. It codes for CASTRAFF.